Following are 22 T cell receptor beta chains from one sample sequenced in a study of human T cells and chemical hapten exposure. TCRdb itself ran the RACE reads through MiXCR, one entry per CDR3 protein. The data contain around 80,000 distinct CDR3 sequences, about 8.7% of them singletons. Noted time point: healthy volunteer bleed at 6 weeks. Before extraction, the whole blood was not fractionated, and total RNA was taken from it. The sequenced sample consisted of whole blood. The origin of the receptors is a male donor in good health. Some clones in this sample may be carry-over from other donors' samples.

This clonotype was recorded a few times. This sequence joins TRBV18 and TRBJ2-7; D not certain. The CDR3 covers 14 residues. V lost 3 bases and J 1 base, leaving 10 bases between the germline ends. Germline V gene sequence: CDR1 KGHSH, CDR2 LQKENI. The CDR3 here is CASSPEFYSYEQYF. In nucleotides, the CDR3 is TGTGCCAGCTCACCTGAATTTTATTCCTACGAGCAGTACTTC.

This clonotype was picked up many times. This sequence joins TRBV5-1 and TRBJ2-1, with 8 bases lining up with TRBD2. V was pared by 0 bases and J by 6 bases, with 2 bases of the junction left unmatched. CDR1 is SGHRS, CDR2 YFSETQ, per germline. This CDR3 comprises 14 residues. The CDR3 is CASSLVSGINEQFF. The CDR3 DNA follows: TGCGCCAGCAGCTTGGTTAGCGGGATCAATGAGCAGTTCTTC.

This clonotype appeared many times. This chain connects TRBV3-1 to TRBJ1-1; D not certain. V gave up 6 bases and J gave up 4 bases, with 15 bases separating them. Per the germline V gene, CDR1 is LGHDT and CDR2 is YNNKEL (reference sequence). The CDR3 is made up of 14 amino acids. DNA of the CDR3: TGTGCCAGCAGGCGGCGGGAGGGAGGCACTGAAGCTTTCTTT. Encoded protein: CASRRREGGTEAFF.

V gene TRBV6-5 combines with J gene TRBJ2-7, with 13 positions matching TRBD2. Germline trimming cut 7 bases from V and 7 bases from J; bases unmatched to any gene: 4. The length of the CDR3 is 13 residues. Looked up from germline, CDR1 is MNHEY and CDR2 is SVGAGI. CDR3 nucleotide sequence: TGTGCCAGCAAACTAGCGGGAGGGGGGGAGCAGTACTTC. Amino acids: CASKLAGGGEQYF.

CDR3 nucleotides: TGTGCCAGCAGCCAAGACATCCTACTCCACGGGGAGCTGTTTTTT. Its translation: CASSQDILLHGELFF. J is TRBJ2-2 and V is TRBV3-1; no firm D call. Germline V gene sequence: CDR1 LGHDT, CDR2 YNNKEL (reference sequence). The CDR3 is 15 residues long. The ends were cut back, 0 bases at V and 7 bases at J, with 12 bases in the middle.

The table lists this clonotype with a few counts. V gene TRBV14 combines with J gene TRBJ1-2, with D possibly matching TRBD1 (5 bases). From germline, CDR1 is SGHDN and CDR2 FVKESK. V was clipped by 0 bases and J by 8 bases, with 13 bases between them. The CDR3 runs 14 residues. For the CDR3, the DNA is TGTGCCAGCAGCCAAGAGTGGCAGGGAAGCGGCTACACCTTC. This codes for CASSQEWQGSGYTF. The full variable domain, its missing parts supplied by reference TRBV14 and TRBJ1-2, is EAGVTQFPSHSVIEKGQTVTLRCDPISGHDNLYWYRRVMGKEIKFLLHFVKESKQDESGMPNNRFLAERTGGTYSTLKVQPAELEDSGVYFCASSQEWQGSGYTFGSGTRLTVV.

The sample holds many counts of this clonotype. V gene TRBV20-1 combines with J gene TRBJ1-4; 9 nucleotides agree with TRBD1. Germline trimming cut 6 bases from V and 4 bases from J; bases unmatched to any gene: 12. Per the germline V gene, CDR1 is DFQATT and CDR2 is SNEGSKA (reference sequence). This CDR3 is built from 16 residues. The CDR3 coding sequence is TGCAGTGCGCCCGGACAGGGGCTTGGACTTAATGAAAAACTGTTTTTT. Its translation: CSAPGQGLGLNEKLFF.

This clonotype was seen more than once but under ten times. The chain has TRBV7-2 and TRBJ1-1, with D maybe TRBD1 (6 bases). CDR1 is SGHTA, CDR2 FQGNSA, per germline. The CDR3 runs 15 residues. V lost 5 bases to trimming and J lost 0 bases, with 13 bases between them. The CDR3 spells CASSPYQGMNTEAFF. CDR3 nucleotides: TGTGCCAGCAGCCCATACCAGGGGATGAACACTGAAGCTTTCTTT.

This clonotype was recorded at least ten times. DNA for the CDR3: TGTGCCAGCAGCCCCTCAGGGACAGGGTCCCTTTACGAGCAGTACTTC. As protein: CASSPSGTGSLYEQYF. The rearrangement uses TRBV7-2 and TRBJ2-7, with 9 bases that match TRBD1. V gave up 5 bases and J gave up 4 bases; unmatched junction bases: 12. Per germline, CDR1 SGHTA and CDR2 FQGNSA. The CDR3 runs to 16 residues.

This clonotype was seen many times. The CDR3 region is CASSLRESAEAFF. The DNA for the CDR3 is TGTGCCAGCAGCTTAAGGGAGAGCGCTGAAGCTTTCTTT. The chain links TRBV11-3 to TRBJ1-1, with D unresolved. This CDR3 has 13 residues. Germline CDR1 and CDR2: SGHNT and YENEEA. V dropped 2 bases and J dropped 6 bases, with 10 bases sitting between them.

This chain links TRBV29-1 with TRBJ2-7; TRBD1 matches 9 bases. This CDR3 spans 13 amino acids. J lost 5 bases, V lost 3 bases, and 5 bases had no gene match. Germline CDR1 and CDR2: SQVTM and ANQGSEA. The DNA for the CDR3 is TGCAGCGTTGAGGGACAGGGTCGGCACGAGCAGTACTTC. Translation gives CSVEGQGRHEQYF.

The chain combines TRBV30 with TRBJ2-5, with D tentatively TRBD1 (7 bases). The germline V gene has CDR1 GTSNPN and CDR2 SVGIG (reference sequence). The CDR3 has 14 residues. V was trimmed by 2 bases and J by 5 bases, leaving 15 bases between them. The CDR3 region is CAWSSRQGLETQYF. The CDR3 DNA follows: TGTGCCTGGAGTTCCAGACAGGGACTGGAGACCCAGTACTTC.

This clonotype was seen only a few times. The chain uses TRBV12-3 or TRBV12-4 and TRBJ2-1; perhaps TRBD1 as D (6 bases). The ends were cut back, 4 bases at V and 0 bases at J, with 13 bases in the middle. The length of the CDR3 is 16 residues. The CDR3 DNA reads TGTGCCAGCAGTTCAGACAGGCACAGCTCCTACAATGAGCAGTTCTTC. This gives the protein CASSSDRHSSYNEQFF.

This clonotype was detected ten times or more. The junction shows a germline mismatch at one end, possibly a read error. V is TRBV6-5 and J is TRBJ1-2; a weak D match, TRBD1 (6 bases). The CDR3 is 15 residues long. The germline V gene has CDR1 MNHEY and CDR2 SVGAGI. The CDR3 nucleotides are TGTGCCAGCAGCTACTCGGACAGTCCTAACTATGGCTACACCTTC. Its translation: CASSYSDSPNYGYTF.

This clonotype was seen repeatedly, ten times or more. For the CDR3, the DNA is TGCAGCGTTGAAGCTGCCCCGGCTAGCGGGGGGGGGCTTAGGTATGAGCAGTTCTTC. Translation: CSVEAAPASGGGLRYEQFF. The V call is TRBV29-1, the J call TRBJ2-1, with 12 bases that match TRBD2. The germline V gene encodes CDR1 SQVTM and CDR2 ANQGSEA. This CDR3 is built from 19 residues. Trimming took 1 base from V and 8 from J; bases not matched to a gene: 18.

Ten or more counts support this clonotype. The V and J genes are TRBV20-1 and TRBJ2-4; D ambiguous. Trimming removed 0 bases at V and 9 bases at J, with 9 bases between. CDR3 length: 12 residues. Germline CDR1 and CDR2: DFQATT and SNEGSKA (reference sequence). CDR3 DNA: TGCAGTGCTAGAGAAAGGACGGGCATTCAGTACTTC. This codes for CSARERTGIQYF.

The chain recombines TRBV4-1 with TRBJ2-1, with 8 positions matching TRBD2. Looked up from germline, CDR1 is MGHRA and CDR2 is YSYEKL. J gave up 4 bases and V 0 bases, and 5 bases lay outside the gene matches. The CDR3 is 16 amino acids. This CDR3 is CASSQDGTSTYNEQFF. In DNA form, the CDR3 reads TGCGCCAGCAGCCAAGACGGGACTAGTACTTACAATGAGCAGTTCTTC.

The rearrangement uses TRBV4-2 and TRBJ1-2, with D possibly matching TRBD1 (6 bases). Deletions cut 1 base from V and 2 bases from J, with 11 bases between. Germline-derived CDR1 and CDR2 are LGHNA and YNFKEQ. The CDR3 spans 15 residues. The CDR3 spells CASSQASDSNYGYTF. The CDR3 nucleotides read TGTGCCAGCAGCCAAGCTTCGGACAGCAACTATGGCTACACCTTC.

Notes on this clonotype: A read error may produce the germline difference seen at one junction end. The V gene is TRBV20-1, the J gene TRBJ1-5, with D hard to call. Germline CDR1 reads DFQATT; CDR2 reads SNEGSKA (reference sequence). The CDR3 sequence is 16 residues long. CDR3 nucleotides: TGCAGTGCTAGAGATTTCCGGGGAGGAGGCAATCAGCACCAGCATTTT. This translates into CSARDFRGGGNQHQHF.

This clonotype was recorded a few times. This sequence joins TRBV20-1 and TRBJ2-3, with 7 bases identical to TRBD2. Per the germline V gene, CDR1 is DFQATT and CDR2 is SNEGSKA (reference sequence). The CDR3 runs 17 residues. Germline trimming cut 0 bases from V and 2 bases from J; bases unmatched to any gene: 11. This CDR3 is CSARDRRQREFTDTQYF. CDR3 nucleotide sequence: TGCAGTGCTAGAGACAGGCGCCAGCGGGAATTCACAGATACGCAGTATTTT.

The chain uses TRBV7-9 and TRBJ1-1, with D unresolved. The ends were cut back, 7 bases at V and 5 bases at J, with 17 bases in the middle. The CDR3 is made up of 14 amino acids. Per germline, CDR1 SEHNR and CDR2 FQNEAQ (reference sequence). The CDR3 region has the DNA TGTGCCAGCACCCCTACCCCGCCCGGGACTGAAGCTTTCTTT. The encoded protein is CASTPTPPGTEAFF.

This clonotype was found a few times. V gene TRBV5-1 combines with J gene TRBJ2-3; D remains unclear. Trimming stripped 3 bases from V and 5 bases from J, with 4 bases between. CDR1 is SGHRS, CDR2 YFSETQ, per germline. The CDR3 runs to 11 residues. The CDR3 nucleotides are TGCGCCAGCAGCTCACAAGATACGCAGTATTTT. Amino acids: CASSSQDTQYF.